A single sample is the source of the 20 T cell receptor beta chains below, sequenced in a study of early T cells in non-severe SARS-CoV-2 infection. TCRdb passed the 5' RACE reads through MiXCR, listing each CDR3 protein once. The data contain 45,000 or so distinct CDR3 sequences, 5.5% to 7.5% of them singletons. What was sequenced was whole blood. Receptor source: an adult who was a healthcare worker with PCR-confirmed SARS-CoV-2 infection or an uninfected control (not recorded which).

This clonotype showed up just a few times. This CDR3 is CASSTPGGAETQYF. The DNA of the CDR3 is TGTGCCAGCAGTACCCCGGGGGGCGCTGAGACCCAGTACTTC. The J gene is TRBJ2-5, the V gene TRBV28; tentative D call: TRBD2 (7 bases). CDR3 length equals 14 residues. Trimming pared 5 bases from V and 5 bases from J, leaving 15 bases between. Germline CDR1 is MDHEN and CDR2 is SYDVKM.

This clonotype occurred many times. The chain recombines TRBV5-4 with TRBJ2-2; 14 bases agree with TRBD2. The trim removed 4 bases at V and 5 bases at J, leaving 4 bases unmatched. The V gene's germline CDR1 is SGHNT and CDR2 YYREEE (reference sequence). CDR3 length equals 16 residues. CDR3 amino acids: CASSRTSGGMTGELFF. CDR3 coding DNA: TGTGCCAGCAGCCGGACTAGCGGGGGGATGACCGGGGAGCTGTTTTTT.

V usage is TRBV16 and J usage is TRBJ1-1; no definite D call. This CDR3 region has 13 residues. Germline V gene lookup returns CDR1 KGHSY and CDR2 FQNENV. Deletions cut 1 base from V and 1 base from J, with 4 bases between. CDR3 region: CASSQLENTEAFF. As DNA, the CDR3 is TGTGCCAGCAGCCAATTAGAGAACACTGAAGCTTTCTTT.

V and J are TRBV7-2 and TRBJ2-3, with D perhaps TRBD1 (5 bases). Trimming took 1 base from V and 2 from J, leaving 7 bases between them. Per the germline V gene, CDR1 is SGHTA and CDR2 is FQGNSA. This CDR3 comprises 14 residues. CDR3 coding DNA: TGTGCCAGCAGCTTAGAGGGGCTCACAGATACGCAGTATTTT. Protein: CASSLEGLTDTQYF.

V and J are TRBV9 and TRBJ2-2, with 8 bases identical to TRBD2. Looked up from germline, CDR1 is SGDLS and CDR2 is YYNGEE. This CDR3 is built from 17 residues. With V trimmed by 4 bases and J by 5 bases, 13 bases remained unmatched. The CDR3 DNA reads TGTGCCAGCAGCCCCTCCTCGGTAGCGGGGCCGACCGGGGAGCTGTTTTTT. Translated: CASSPSSVAGPTGELFF.

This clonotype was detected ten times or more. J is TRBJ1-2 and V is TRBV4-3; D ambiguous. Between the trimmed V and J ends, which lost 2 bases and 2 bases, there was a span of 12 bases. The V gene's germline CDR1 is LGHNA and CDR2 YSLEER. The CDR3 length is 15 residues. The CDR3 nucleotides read TGCGCCAGCAGCCAAAGACCCGCATACAACTATGGCTACACCTTC. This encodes CASSQRPAYNYGYTF.

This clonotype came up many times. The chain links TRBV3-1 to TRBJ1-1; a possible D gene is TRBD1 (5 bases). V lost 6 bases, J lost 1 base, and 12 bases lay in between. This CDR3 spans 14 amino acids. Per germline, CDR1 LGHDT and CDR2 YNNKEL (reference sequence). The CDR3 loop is CASRLGTSNTEAFF. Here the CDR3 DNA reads TGTGCCAGCAGGCTCGGGACGTCGAACACTGAAGCTTTCTTT.

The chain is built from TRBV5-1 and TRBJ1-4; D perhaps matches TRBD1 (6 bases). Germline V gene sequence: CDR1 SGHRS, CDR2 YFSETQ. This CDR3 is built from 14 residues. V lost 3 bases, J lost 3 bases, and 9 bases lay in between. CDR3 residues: CASSWGHANEKLFF. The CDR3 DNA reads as TGCGCCAGCAGCTGGGGACACGCTAATGAAAAACTGTTTTTT.

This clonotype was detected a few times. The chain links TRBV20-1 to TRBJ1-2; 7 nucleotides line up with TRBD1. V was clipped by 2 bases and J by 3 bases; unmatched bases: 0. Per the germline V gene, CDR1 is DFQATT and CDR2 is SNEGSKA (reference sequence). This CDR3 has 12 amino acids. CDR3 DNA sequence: TGCAGTGCTAGACAGGGGGACTATGGCTACACCTTC. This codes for CSARQGDYGYTF.

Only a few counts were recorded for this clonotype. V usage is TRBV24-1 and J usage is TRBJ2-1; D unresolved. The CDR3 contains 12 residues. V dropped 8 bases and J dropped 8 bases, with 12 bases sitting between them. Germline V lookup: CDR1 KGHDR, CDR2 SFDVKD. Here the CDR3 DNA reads TGTGCCACCAAGGGTAAAGGCTATGAGCAGTTCTTC. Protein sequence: CATKGKGYEQFF.

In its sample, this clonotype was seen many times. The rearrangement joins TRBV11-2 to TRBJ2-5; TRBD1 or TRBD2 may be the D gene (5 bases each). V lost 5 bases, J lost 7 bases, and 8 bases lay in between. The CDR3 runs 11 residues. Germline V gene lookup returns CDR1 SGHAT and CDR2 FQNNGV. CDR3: CASSPGRTQYF. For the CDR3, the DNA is TGTGCCAGCAGCCCGGGACGGACCCAGTACTTC.

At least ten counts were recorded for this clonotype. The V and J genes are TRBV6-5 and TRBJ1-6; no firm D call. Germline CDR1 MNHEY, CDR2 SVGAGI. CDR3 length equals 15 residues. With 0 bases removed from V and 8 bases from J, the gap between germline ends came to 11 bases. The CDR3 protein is CASSYSLGEDSPLHF. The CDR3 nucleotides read TGTGCCAGCAGTTACTCTTTGGGAGAGGATTCACCCCTCCACTTT.

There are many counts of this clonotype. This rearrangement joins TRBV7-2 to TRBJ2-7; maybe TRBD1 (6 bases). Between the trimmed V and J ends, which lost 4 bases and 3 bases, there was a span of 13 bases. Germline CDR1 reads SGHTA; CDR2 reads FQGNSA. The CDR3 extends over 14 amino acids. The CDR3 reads CASSSPQGHYEQYF. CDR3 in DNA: TGTGCCAGCAGCTCGCCCCAGGGGCACTACGAGCAGTACTTC.

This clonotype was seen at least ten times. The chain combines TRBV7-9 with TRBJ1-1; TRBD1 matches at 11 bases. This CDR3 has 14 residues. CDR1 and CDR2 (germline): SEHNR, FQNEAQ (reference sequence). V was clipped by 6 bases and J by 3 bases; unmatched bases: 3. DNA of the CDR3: TGTGCCAGCAGACAGGACAGGGGGCACACTGAAGCTTTCTTT. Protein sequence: CASRQDRGHTEAFF.

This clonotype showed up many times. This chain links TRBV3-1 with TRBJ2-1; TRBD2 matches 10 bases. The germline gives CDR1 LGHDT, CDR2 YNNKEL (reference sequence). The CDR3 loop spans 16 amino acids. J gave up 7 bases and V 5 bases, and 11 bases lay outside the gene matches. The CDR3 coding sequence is TGTGCCAGCAGCGAATTAGCGGGGGGTTTGATTAATGAGCAGTTCTTC. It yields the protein CASSELAGGLINEQFF.

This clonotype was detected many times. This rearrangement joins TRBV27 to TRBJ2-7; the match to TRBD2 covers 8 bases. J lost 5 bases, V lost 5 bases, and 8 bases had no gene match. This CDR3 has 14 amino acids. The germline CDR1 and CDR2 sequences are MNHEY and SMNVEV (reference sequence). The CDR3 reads CASSDRGGPDEQYF. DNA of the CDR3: TGTGCCAGCAGTGACCGGGGGGGCCCGGACGAGCAGTACTTC.

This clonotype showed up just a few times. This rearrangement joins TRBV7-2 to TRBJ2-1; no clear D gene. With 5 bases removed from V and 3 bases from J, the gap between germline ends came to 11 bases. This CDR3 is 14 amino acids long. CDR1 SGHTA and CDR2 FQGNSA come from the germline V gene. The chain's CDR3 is CASSPDGDYNEQFF. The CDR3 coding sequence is TGTGCCAGCAGCCCAGACGGTGACTACAATGAGCAGTTCTTC.

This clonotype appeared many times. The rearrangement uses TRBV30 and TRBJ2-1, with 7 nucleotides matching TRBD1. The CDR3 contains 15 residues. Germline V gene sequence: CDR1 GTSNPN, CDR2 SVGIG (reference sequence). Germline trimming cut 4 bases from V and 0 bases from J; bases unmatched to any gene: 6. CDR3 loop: CAWKDRDRSYNEQFF. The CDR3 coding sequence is TGTGCCTGGAAAGACAGGGATCGCTCCTACAATGAGCAGTTCTTC.

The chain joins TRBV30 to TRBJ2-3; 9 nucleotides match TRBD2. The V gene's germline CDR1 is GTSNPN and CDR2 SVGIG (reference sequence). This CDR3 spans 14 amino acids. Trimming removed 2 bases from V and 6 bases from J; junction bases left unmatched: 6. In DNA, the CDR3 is TGTGCCTGGAGTCGGCTAGCGGGAACTGATACGCAGTATTTT. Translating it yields CAWSRLAGTDTQYF. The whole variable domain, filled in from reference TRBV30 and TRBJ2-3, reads SQTIHQWPATLVQPVGSPLSLECTVEGTSNPNLYWYRQAAGRGLQLLFYSVGIGQISSEVPQNLSASRPQDRQFILSSKKLLLSDSGFYLCAWSRLAGTDTQYFGPGTRLTVL.

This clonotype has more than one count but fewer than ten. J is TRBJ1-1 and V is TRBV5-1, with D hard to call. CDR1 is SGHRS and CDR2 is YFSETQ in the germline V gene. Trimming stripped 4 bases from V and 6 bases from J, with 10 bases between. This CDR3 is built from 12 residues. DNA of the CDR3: TGCGCCAGCAGCCTCCCGGGAGCTGAAGCTTTCTTT. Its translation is CASSLPGAEAFF.